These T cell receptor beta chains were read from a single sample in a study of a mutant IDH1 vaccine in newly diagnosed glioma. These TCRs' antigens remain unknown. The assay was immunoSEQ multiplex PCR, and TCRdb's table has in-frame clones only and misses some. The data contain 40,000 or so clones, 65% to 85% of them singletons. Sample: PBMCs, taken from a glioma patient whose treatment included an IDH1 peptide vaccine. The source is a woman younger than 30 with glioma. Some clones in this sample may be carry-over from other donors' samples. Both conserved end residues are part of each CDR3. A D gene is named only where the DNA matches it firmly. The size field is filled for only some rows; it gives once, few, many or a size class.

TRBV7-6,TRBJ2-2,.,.,CASSLGGAGELFF,TGTGCCAGCAGCCTTGGAGGCGCCGGGGAGCTGTTTTTT
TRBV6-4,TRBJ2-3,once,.,CASSDSITDTQYF,TGTGCCAGCAGTGACTCGATCACAGATACGCAGTATTTT
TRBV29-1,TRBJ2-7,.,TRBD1,CSVPGTGGEQYF,TGCAGCGTTCCCGGGACAGGGGGCGAGCAGTACTTC
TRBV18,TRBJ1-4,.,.,CASSPPSSGSTNEKLFF,TGTGCCAGCTCACCACCAAGTTCCGGGTCAACTAATGAAAAACTGTTTTTT
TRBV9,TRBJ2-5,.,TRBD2,CASSPTEGGRETQYF,TGTGCCAGCAGCCCGACTGAGGGAGGGAGAGAGACCCAGTACTTC
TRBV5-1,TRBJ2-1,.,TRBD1,CASSGTGVNEQFF,TGCGCCAGCAGCGGGACAGGGGTCAATGAGCAGTTCTTC
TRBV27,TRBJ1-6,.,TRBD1,CASSYAGTENSPLHF,TGTGCCAGCAGCTATGCCGGGACAGAGAATTCACCCCTCCACTTT
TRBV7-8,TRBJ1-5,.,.,CASSLAWAGTGNQPQHF,TGTGCCAGCAGCTTAGCTTGGGCGGGTACTGGCAATCAGCCCCAGCATTTT
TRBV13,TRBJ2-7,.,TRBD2,CASSHQLAVEYEQYF,TGTGCCAGCAGCCATCAACTAGCGGTCGAATACGAGCAGTACTTC
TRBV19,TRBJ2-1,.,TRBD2,CASSIRGGGLGAYNEQFF,TGTGCCAGTAGTATACGGGGTGGGGGACTAGGGGCATACAATGAGCAGTTCTTC
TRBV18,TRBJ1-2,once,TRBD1,CASSEGARGWYYGYTF,TGTGCCAGCTCGGAGGGGGCGCGAGGGTGGTACTATGGCTACACCTTC
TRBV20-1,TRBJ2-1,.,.,CSASIGSEQFF,TGCAGTGCTAGCATTGGCAGTGAGCAGTTCTTC
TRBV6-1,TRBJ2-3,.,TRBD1,CASSEVVTGLTDTQYF,TGTGCCAGCAGTGAAGTAGTGACAGGGTTGACAGATACGCAGTATTTT
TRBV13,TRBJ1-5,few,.,CASSLRGGVPNPQHF,TGTGCCAGCAGCTTGCGAGGAGGGGTCCCCAACCCCCAGCATTTT
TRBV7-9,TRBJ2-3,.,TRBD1,CASSSGQYTDTQYF,TGTGCCAGCAGCTCGGGACAGTACACAGATACGCAGTATTTT
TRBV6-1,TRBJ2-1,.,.,CASSARGNSRNEQFF,TGTGCCAGCAGTGCGAGGGGGAATTCGCGGAATGAGCAGTTCTTC
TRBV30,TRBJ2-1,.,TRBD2,CAWSRLAGYNEQFF,TGTGCCTGGAGTAGGCTAGCGGGGTACAATGAGCAGTTCTTC
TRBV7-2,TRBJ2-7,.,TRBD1,CASSSGGRDRVPYEQYF,TGTGCCAGCAGCTCAGGGGGTCGTGACAGGGTGCCCTACGAGCAGTACTTC
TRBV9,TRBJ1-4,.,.,CASSVYSGAAREKLFF,TGTGCCAGCAGCGTATATTCCGGGGCGGCAAGAGAAAAACTGTTTTTT
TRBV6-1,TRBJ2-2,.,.,CASSEGWNTGELFF,TGTGCCAGCAGTGAGGGGTGGAACACCGGGGAGCTGTTTTTT
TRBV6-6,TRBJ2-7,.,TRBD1,CASRDGQGASYEQYF,TGTGCCAGCAGAGATGGACAGGGGGCCTCCTACGAGCAGTACTTC
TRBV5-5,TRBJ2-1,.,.,CASSFTGTYNEQFF,TGTGCCAGCAGCTTTACAGGGACCTACAATGAGCAGTTCTTC
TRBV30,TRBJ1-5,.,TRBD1,CAWSFDRGVGSNQPQHF,TGTGCCTGGAGTTTTGACAGGGGGGTGGGGAGCAATCAGCCCCAGCATTTT
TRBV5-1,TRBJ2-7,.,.,CASSEAVNSYEQYF,TGCGCCAGCAGTGAAGCGGTAAACTCCTACGAGCAGTACTTC
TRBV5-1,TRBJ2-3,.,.,CASSSTGNTDTQYF,TGCGCCAGCAGCTCCACAGGAAACACAGATACGCAGTATTTT
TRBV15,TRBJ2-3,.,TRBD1,CATSRTGDTQYF,TGTGCCACCAGCAGGACAGGGGACACGCAGTATTTT
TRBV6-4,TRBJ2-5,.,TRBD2,CAGLGLAGVGAPEETQYF,TGTGCCGGACTGGGGCTAGCGGGAGTTGGGGCCCCCGAAGAGACCCAGTACTTC
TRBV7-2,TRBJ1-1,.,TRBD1,CASSSGQLRRDTEAFF,TGTGCCAGCAGCTCGGGACAGCTCCGAAGGGACACTGAAGCTTTCTTT
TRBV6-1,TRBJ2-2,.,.,CASSFTGELFF,TGTGCCAGCAGTTTCACCGGGGAGCTGTTTTTT
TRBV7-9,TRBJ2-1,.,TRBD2,CASSGGLAEPLVSYNEQFF,TGTGCCAGCAGCGGGGGACTAGCGGAGCCCTTGGTGTCCTACAATGAGCAGTTCTTC
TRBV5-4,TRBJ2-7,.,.,CASSPRAGWAYEQYF,TGTGCCAGCAGCCCCCGTGCGGGGTGGGCCTACGAGCAGTACTTC
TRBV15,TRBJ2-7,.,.,CATSPTRTNYEQYF,TGTGCCACCAGCCCAACCAGGACTAACTACGAGCAGTACTTC
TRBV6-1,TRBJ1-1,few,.,CASSQGRVEAFF,TGTGCCAGCAGTCAGGGGAGAGTTGAAGCTTTCTTT
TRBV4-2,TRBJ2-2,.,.,CASSQPQGTGRTGELFF,TGTGCCAGCAGCCAGCCCCAAGGGACGGGTCGCACCGGGGAGCTGTTTTTT
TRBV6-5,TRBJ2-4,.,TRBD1,CASSKQGARINIQYF,TGTGCCAGCAGTAAACAGGGGGCCAGGATAAACATTCAGTACTTC
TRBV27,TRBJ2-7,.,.,CASSLSNAGRDEQYF,TGTGCCAGCAGTTTATCGAATGCAGGTAGGGACGAGCAGTACTTC
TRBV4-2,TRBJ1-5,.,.,CASSQDMRGGSNQPQHF,TGTGCCAGCAGCCAAGATATGAGGGGCGGAAGCAATCAGCCCCAGCATTTT
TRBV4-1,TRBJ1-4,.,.,CAGAGGGSAYSEKLFF,TGCGCCGGGGCCGGCGGCGGGAGCGCTTACTCTGAAAAACTGTTTTTT
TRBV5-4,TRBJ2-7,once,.,CASSFGYEQYF,TGTGCCAGCAGCTTCGGCTACGAGCAGTACTTC
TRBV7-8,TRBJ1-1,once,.,CASSLAISSWGTEAFF,TGTGCCAGCAGCTTAGCGATTTCATCCTGGGGGACTGAAGCTTTCTTT
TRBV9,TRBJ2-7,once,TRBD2,CASSPRGGSIHEQYF,TGTGCCAGCAGCCCTAGGGGCGGGAGCATCCACGAGCAGTACTTC
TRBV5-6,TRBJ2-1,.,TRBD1,CASSAGQGSDNEQFF,TGTGCCAGCAGCGCTGGACAGGGGAGTGATAATGAGCAGTTCTTC
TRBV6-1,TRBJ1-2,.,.,CASRETGRSNYGYTF,TGTGCCAGCAGAGAGACAGGACGATCTAACTATGGCTACACCTTC
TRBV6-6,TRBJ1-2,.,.,CATKLDGGVNYGYTF,TGTGCCACCAAGTTGGATGGGGGCGTTAACTATGGCTACACCTTC
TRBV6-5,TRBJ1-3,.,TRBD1,CASRNGDRGNTIYF,TGTGCCAGCAGAAACGGGGACAGGGGAAACACCATATATTTT
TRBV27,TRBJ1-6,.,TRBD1,CASSPPGTALSLHF,TGTGCCAGCAGCCCCCCCGGGACAGCCTTATCTCTCCACTTT
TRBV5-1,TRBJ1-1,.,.,CASTLGPMNTEAFF,TGCGCCAGCACCCTGGGACCCATGAACACTGAAGCTTTCTTT
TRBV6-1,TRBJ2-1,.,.,CASSETGHNEQFF,TGTGCCAGCAGTGAAACGGGGCACAATGAGCAGTTCTTC
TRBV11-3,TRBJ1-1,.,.,CASSLRGRAGLEAFF,TGTGCCAGCAGCTTGAGGGGAAGGGCTGGATTGGAAGCTTTCTTT
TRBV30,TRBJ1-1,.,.,CAWSRGATGAGGTEAFF,TGTGCCTGGAGCCGAGGCGCCACAGGTGCGGGAGGGACTGAAGCTTTCTTT
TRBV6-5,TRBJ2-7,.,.,CATPTHEQYF,TGTGCCACCCCTACCCACGAGCAGTACTTC
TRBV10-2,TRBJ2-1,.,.,CASSRDLREQFF,TGCGCCAGCAGCCGGGACTTACGCGAGCAGTTCTTC
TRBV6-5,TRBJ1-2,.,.,CASSLLPTVTNGYTF,TGTGCCAGCAGCCTACTCCCGACAGTCACGAATGGCTACACCTTC
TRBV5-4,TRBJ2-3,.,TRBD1,CASSLAGGFTDTQYF,TGTGCCAGCAGCTTGGCAGGGGGCTTCACAGATACGCAGTATTTT
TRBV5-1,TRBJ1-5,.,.,CASSLGNPGPRLHSNQPQHF,TGCGCCAGCAGCTTGGGAAATCCAGGTCCTAGGCTCCATAGCAATCAGCCCCAGCATTTT